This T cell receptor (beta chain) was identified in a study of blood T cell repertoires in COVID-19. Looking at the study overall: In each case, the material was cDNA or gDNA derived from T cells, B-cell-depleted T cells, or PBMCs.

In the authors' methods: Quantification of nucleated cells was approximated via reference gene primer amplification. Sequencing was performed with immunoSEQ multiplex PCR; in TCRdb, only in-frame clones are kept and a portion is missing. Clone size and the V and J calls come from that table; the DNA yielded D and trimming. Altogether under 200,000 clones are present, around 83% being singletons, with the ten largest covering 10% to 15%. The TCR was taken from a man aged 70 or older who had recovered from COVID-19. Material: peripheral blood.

CDR3 protein: CASGLASSSYEQYF. CDR3 in DNA: TGTGCTAGTGGTTTGGCTTCTAGCTCCTACGAGCAGTACTTC. The chain joins TRBV12-5 to TRBJ2-7; D is uncertain. Germline CDR1 is LGHNT and CDR2 is FRNRAP. The germline V and J ends were trimmed by 1 base and 0 bases, with 7 bases remaining between them. The CDR3 totals 14 residues. Combining the CDR3 with reference TRBV12-5 and TRBJ2-7 gives the whole variable domain DARVTQTPRHKVTEMGQEVTMRCQPILGHNTVFWYRQTMMQGLELLAYFRNRAPLDDSGMPKDRFSAEMPDATLATLKIQPSEPRDSAVYFCASGLASSSYEQYFGPGTRLTVT.